This T cell receptor beta chain was captured by sequencing in a study of T-cell reconstitution after alpha-beta-depleted transplantation in children. In germline, CDR1 is SGHRS, CDR2 YFSETQ. Trimming shortened V by 4 bases and J by 7 bases, and 15 bases separated the two germline ends. The CDR3 covers 14 residues. Preparing the TCRbeta library involved the use of unique molecular identifiers. MiXCR, applied by TCRdb to the PCR reads, yields one record per CDR3 protein. The sample has about 690,000 distinct CDR3 sequences, approximately 16% seen once. The TCR comes from a human donor who donated a stem cell graft to a child with acute myeloid leukemia. The V and J genes are TRBV5-1 and TRBJ2-1, with D perhaps matching TRBD2 (5 bases). The sample here was PBMCs from the stem cell graft donor, taken from the stem cell graft. The CDR3 loop is CASSPRTLTNEQFF. CDR3 sequence (DNA): TGCGCCAGCAGCCCACGGACTCTTACAAATGAGCAGTTCTTC.